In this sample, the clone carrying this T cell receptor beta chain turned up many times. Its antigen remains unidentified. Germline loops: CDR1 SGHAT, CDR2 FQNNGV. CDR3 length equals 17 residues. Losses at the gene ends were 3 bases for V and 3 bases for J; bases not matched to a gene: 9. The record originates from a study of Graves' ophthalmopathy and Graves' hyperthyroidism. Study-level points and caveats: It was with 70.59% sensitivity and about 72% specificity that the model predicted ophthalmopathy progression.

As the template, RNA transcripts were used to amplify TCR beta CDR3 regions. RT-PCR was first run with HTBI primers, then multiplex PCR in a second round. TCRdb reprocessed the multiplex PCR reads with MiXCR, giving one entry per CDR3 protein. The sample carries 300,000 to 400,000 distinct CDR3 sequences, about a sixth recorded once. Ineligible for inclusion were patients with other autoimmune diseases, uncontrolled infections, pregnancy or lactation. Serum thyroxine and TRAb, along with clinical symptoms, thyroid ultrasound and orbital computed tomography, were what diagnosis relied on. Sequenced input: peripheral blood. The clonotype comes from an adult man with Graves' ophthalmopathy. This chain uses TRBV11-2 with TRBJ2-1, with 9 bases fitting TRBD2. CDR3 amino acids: CASSFGSGSSGYNEQFF. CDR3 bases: TGTGCCAGCAGCTTTGGTAGCGGGAGTTCAGGCTACAATGAGCAGTTCTTC.